This T cell receptor (beta chain) was found in a study of human T cells and chemical hapten exposure. Notes on the study in general: Having alopecia, donors may respond immunologically unlike healthy people.

This clonotype was detected only a few times. What it binds is unknown. As the library was built, unique molecular identifiers were attached to individual cDNA molecules. TCRdb recomputed calls from the RACE reads with MiXCR, one row per CDR3 protein. The sample consists of about 120,000 distinct CDR3 sequences, approximately 13% of them appearing once. The CDR3 covers 16 residues. CDR1 is SGHDN and CDR2 is FVKESK in the germline V gene. V was clipped by 1 base and J by 6 bases, with 16 bases between them. Time point denoted: pre-sensitization, week 0. Treatment in this sample: therapeutic diphenylcyclopropenone sensitization with weekly scalp DPC.

V and J are TRBV14 and TRBJ2-1, with D possibly matching TRBD2 (7 bases). This material consisted of whole blood, taken in connection with sensitization to the hapten diphenylcyclopropenone (DPC). The receptor was derived from a woman between 18 and 30 years old with alopecia areata. Some clones in this sample may be carry-over from other donors' samples. The CDR3 nucleotides read TGTGCCAGCAGCCAAGTGGGCCGGGGGGCCCTCAATGAGCAGTTCTTC. This encodes CASSQVGRGALNEQFF.